This T cell receptor (beta chain) was found in a study of vaccination effects on CD4 cells after COVID-19. Sequencing was preceded by expansion of antigen-specific CD4+ T cells with viral peptide pools in the ViraFEST assay. Following culture for around 9 days, CD4+ T cells were isolated. The vaccine recipients had no prior SARS-CoV-2 infection, with negative nucleocapsid antibodies. Profiling relied on immunoSEQ multiplex PCR, and the TCRdb table lists in-frame clones only, not all of them. The sample shows about 63,000 clones, over 70% of them seen only once. The sample holds a few counts of this clone. Its antigen remains unknown. The length of the CDR3 is 11 residues. V was shortened by 6 bases and J by 4 bases, with 4 bases between the two germline ends. CDR1 and CDR2 (germline): SGHRS, YFSETQ.

The sequencing used CD4+ T cells from PBMCs cultured with HCoV-OC43 spike peptides, collected before COVID-19 vaccination. Documented subset: HCoV-OC43 spike overlapping peptide pool stimulation. The chain has TRBV5-1 and TRBJ2-2, with D unresolved. This TCR derives from a human donor who received a COVID-19 vaccine. This CDR3 reads CASMFTGELFF. In nucleotides, the CDR3 is TGCGCCAGCATGTTCACCGGGGAGCTGTTTTTT.